This T cell receptor beta chain was identified in a study of T cell responses to AZD1222 COVID-19 vaccine. Study-level findings and limits: The study identified only 6 or 7 AZD1222 recipients as seropositive at baseline. A mostly white British donor set with more females was recruited, and clonal diversity was possibly underestimated. Unmutated variant regions reportedly attract nearly half of all spike-specific TCRs.

TCRdb's table, derived via immunoSEQ multiplex PCR, lists solely in-frame clones and lacks some. Of 150,000 or so clones listed, around nine tenths were seen once; the top ten hold approximately 5.3%. The CDR3 spans 13 residues. V was pared by 3 bases and J by 0 bases, with 8 bases between. Looked up from germline, CDR1 is DFQATT and CDR2 is SNEGSKA (reference sequence). About this clone: Its antigen is unknown.

The V and J genes are TRBV20-1 and TRBJ1-1; D remains ambiguous. Sample: peripheral blood, taken on day 0 of AZD1222 vaccination. The TCR sequence derives from an adult in good health. The CDR3 bases are TGCAGTGCTAGTAGGCCTATGAACACTGAAGCTTTCTTT. It encodes CSASRPMNTEAFF.